This T cell receptor beta chain appears in the sequencing data of a study of shared clonotypes between healthy human individuals. General study findings and limits: An anticipated effect of sequencing depth on clonotype sharing among donors was recognized. Some clonotypes were shared by all four sorted-subset donors, while others were not shared. The non-shared ones had lower generation probabilities than the shared ones. With a few donors compared, about 5% of naive CD4 clonotypes were shared.

Terminally differentiated effector memory CD45RA+ cells were excluded by CCR7 positive selection of CD45RO-negative cells. Study donors comprised healthy, HIV-negative adults devoid of recent acute infection or vaccination. Sequencing was performed with immunoSEQ multiplex PCR; in TCRdb, only in-frame clones are kept and a portion is missing. In the table there are about 2.2 million clones, roughly 91% of which are singletons. In the case of this clone: The antigen remains undetermined.

The V end lost 4 bases, the J end lost 5 bases, and 9 bases lay between the germline ends. The CDR3 is 12 residues long. CDR1 is SGHDT, CDR2 YYEEEE, per germline. This receptor was identified in a young man in good health. Some clones in this sample may be carry-over from other donors' samples. The specimen was naive CD8+ T cells from PBMCs. The chain combines TRBV5-6 with TRBJ2-5; D is undetermined. CDR3 bases: TGTGCCAGCAGCGGTACTCAGGAGACCCAGTACTTC. Its translation: CASSGTQETQYF.